The 14 T cell receptor beta chains below come from one sample, sequenced in a study of blood T cell repertoires in COVID-19. The assay was immunoSEQ multiplex PCR, and TCRdb's table has in-frame clones only and misses some. The sample lists around 270,000 clones; about 89% were seen once. Sequencing input: peripheral blood. The source of these receptors is a woman aged 45-65 years with acute or convalescent COVID-19.

As DNA, the CDR3 is TGTGCCAGCAACCGAAAAAAAGGGGACTATGGCTACACCTTC. Residues: CASNRKKGDYGYTF. This rearrangement joins TRBV27 to TRBJ1-2; a weak D match, TRBD1 (5 bases). V was shortened by 7 bases and J by 3 bases, with 15 bases between the two germline ends. Looked up from germline, CDR1 is MNHEY and CDR2 is SMNVEV (reference sequence). CDR3 length: 14 amino acids.

The chain recombines TRBV6-5 with TRBJ1-1; the D is unclear. The germline V gene encodes CDR1 MNHEY and CDR2 SVGAGI. There are 15 residues in the CDR3. V gave up 5 bases and J gave up 0 bases, with 13 bases separating them. Here the CDR3 DNA reads TGTGCCAGCAGTCCCCCCGACACCATGAACACTGAAGCTTTCTTT. This codes for CASSPPDTMNTEAFF.

J is TRBJ2-7 and V is TRBV3-1 (or the pseudogene TRBV3-2), with 7 nucleotides matching TRBD2. The CDR3 runs to 14 residues. The ends lost 3 bases at V and 2 bases at J; junction bases unmatched: 4. Germline CDR1 reads LGHDT; CDR2 reads YNNKEL (reference sequence). CDR3 DNA sequence: TGTGCCAGCAGCCAGCCCGGACTAGCCTACGAGCAGTACTTC. Residues: CASSQPGLAYEQYF.

This chain connects TRBV4-3 to TRBJ2-7; 9 positions agree with TRBD2. From germline, CDR1 is LGHNA and CDR2 YSLEER. J lost 5 bases, V lost 3 bases, and 11 bases had no gene match. The CDR3 is made up of 16 amino acids. This chain's CDR3 is CASSHGPGSGRNEQYF. CDR3 coding DNA: TGCGCCAGCAGCCATGGCCCGGGTAGCGGGAGAAACGAGCAGTACTTC.

This clone is a singleton in its sample. The gene calls are TRBV18 and TRBJ2-1, with a possible D match to TRBD2 (7 bases). Looked up from germline, CDR1 is KGHSH and CDR2 is LQKENI. The CDR3 is 17 residues long. V lost 6 bases, J lost 9 bases, and 27 bases lay in between. The chain's CDR3 is CASSTSRGAGREFEQFF. The CDR3 DNA follows: TGTGCCAGCTCGACGTCCAGGGGCGCCGGGCGGGAGTTTGAGCAGTTCTTC.

The rearrangement joins TRBV2 to TRBJ1-1; tentative D call: TRBD1 (6 bases). CDR3 size: 15 residues. Germline loops: CDR1 SNHLY, CDR2 FYNNEI. V was clipped by 3 bases and J by 4 bases, with 15 bases between them. The CDR3 DNA follows: TGTGCCAGCAGTGAGGTTGGGGGCGCGTTCACTGAAGCTTTCTTT. Its protein product is CASSEVGGAFTEAFF.

The chain couples TRBV4-2 to TRBJ2-5; 7 bases agree with TRBD2. The junction had 12 bases not matched to a gene; V was cut back by 3 bases and J by 5 bases. Per germline, CDR1 LGHNA and CDR2 YNFKEQ. This CDR3 has 16 amino acids. The CDR3 DNA follows: TGTGCCAGCAGCCACCGCCGGGAGGAGGGCGCGGAGACCCAGTACTTC. Protein product: CASSHRREEGAETQYF.

Notes on this clone: This sample includes further DNA sequences coding for the same CDR3. The chain is built from TRBV12-3 or TRBV12-4 and TRBJ1-1, with unresolved D. Trimming pared 1 base from V and 2 bases from J, leaving 5 bases between. This CDR3 has 13 residues. CDR3 nucleotides: TGTGCCAGCAGTTTAGGAGCCAACACTGAAGCTTTCTTT. Encoded protein: CASSLGANTEAFF.

Written as DNA, the CDR3 is TGTGCCACCAGTGACGCGACAGAGCTTAGCTATGGCTACACCTTC. Residues: CATSDATELSYGYTF. V gene TRBV24-1 combines with J gene TRBJ1-2; TRBD1 might be the D (5 bases). Between the trimmed V and J ends, which lost 4 bases and 4 bases, there was a span of 15 bases. Germline V lookup: CDR1 KGHDR, CDR2 SFDVKD. This CDR3 contains 15 residues.

For the CDR3, the DNA is TGTGCCACCAGTGATCCCACTCCACTTCCAGGCAATGAGCAGTTCTTC. It codes for CATSDPTPLPGNEQFF. This sequence joins TRBV24-1 and TRBJ2-1; D is ambiguous. This CDR3 spans 16 amino acids. From germline, CDR1 is KGHDR and CDR2 SFDVKD. V was pared by 3 bases and J by 6 bases, with 17 bases between.

V gene TRBV15 combines with J gene TRBJ1-1; D remains unclear. Germline V gene lookup returns CDR1 LNHNV and CDR2 YYDKDF (reference sequence). Trimming took 3 bases from V and 0 from J, leaving 8 bases between them. This CDR3 is built from 14 residues. The DNA for the CDR3 is TGTGCCACCAGCAGGTACTCGGTGAACACTGAAGCTTTCTTT. It yields the protein CATSRYSVNTEAFF.

V and J are TRBV5-1 and TRBJ1-5; possibly TRBD1 for D (6 bases). The V gene's germline CDR1 is SGHRS and CDR2 YFSETQ. The CDR3 spans 14 residues. V dropped 4 bases and J dropped 4 bases, with 12 bases sitting between them. The chain's CDR3 is CASSTDSSNQPQHF. The CDR3 DNA reads as TGCGCCAGCAGCACGGACAGCAGTAATCAGCCCCAGCATTTT.

The chain is built from TRBV7-2 and TRBJ2-7; D is unresolved. The CDR3 has 14 residues. The ends were cut back, 2 bases at V and 0 bases at J, with 8 bases in the middle. The germline V gene has CDR1 SGHTA and CDR2 FQGNSA. This chain's CDR3 is CASSLQAASYEQYF. The CDR3 coding sequence is TGTGCCAGCAGCTTACAGGCTGCCTCCTACGAGCAGTACTTC.

The J gene is TRBJ1-3, the V gene TRBV9; no firm D call. The V gene lost 0 bases and the J gene lost 0 bases, with 7 bases spanning the gap. CDR1 is SGDLS and CDR2 is YYNGEE in the germline V gene. The CDR3 has 15 amino acids. In nucleotides, the CDR3 is TGTGCCAGCAGCGTAGCTGGGAGCTCTGGAAACACCATATATTTT. Translating gives CASSVAGSSGNTIYF.